The rows below give T cell receptor beta chains drawn from one sample of a study of CD8+ T cells in alopecia areata. TCRdb keeps only in-frame clones here, not all; method: immunoSEQ multiplex PCR. Of 190,000 or so clones in the sample, 58% were seen once. Here the sequenced sample was CD8+ T cells sorted from blood, taken at week 24, from a patient treated with tofacitinib. These receptor sequences come from a human donor with alopecia areata. The CDR3 runs from the conserved cysteine through the conserved F or W. Each record gives: V gene, J gene, clone size, D gene, CDR3 protein, CDR3 DNA. A D gene is named only where the DNA matches it firmly. Clone size, where shown, is once, few, many, or a class for clones that have expanded.

v_gene: TRBV4-1
j_gene: TRBJ1-4
abundance: .
d_gene: TRBD1
CDR3aa: CASSQDRGRNEKLFF
CDR3nt: TGCGCCAGCAGCCAAGATAGGGGGCGTAATGAAAAACTGTTTTTT

v_gene: TRBV9
j_gene: TRBJ1-2
abundance: few
d_gene: .
CDR3aa: CASRDPGIYGYTF
CDR3nt: TGTGCCAGCAGGGACCCAGGGATCTATGGCTACACCTTC

v_gene: TRBV6-5
j_gene: TRBJ2-2
abundance: .
d_gene: .
CDR3aa: CASSYLSGTGGELFF
CDR3nt: TGTGCCAGCAGTTACTTATCCGGGACGGGCGGGGAGCTGTTTTTT

v_gene: TRBV5-6
j_gene: TRBJ2-1
abundance: few
d_gene: .
CDR3aa: CASSYGQSSYNEQFF
CDR3nt: TGTGCCAGCAGCTACGGACAGAGCTCCTACAATGAGCAGTTCTTC

v_gene: TRBV2
j_gene: TRBJ2-7
abundance: .
d_gene: .
CDR3aa: CASSAVSYEQYF
CDR3nt: TGTGCCAGCAGTGCGGTCTCCTACGAGCAGTACTTC

v_gene: TRBV7-8
j_gene: TRBJ2-7
abundance: .
d_gene: .
CDR3aa: CASSFGREYEQYF
CDR3nt: TGTGCCAGCAGCTTCGGCAGGGAGTACGAGCAGTACTTC

v_gene: TRBV11-2
j_gene: TRBJ1-2
abundance: many
d_gene: TRBD1
CDR3aa: CASNTGVYGYTF
CDR3nt: TGTGCCAGCAACACAGGGGTCTATGGCTACACCTTC

v_gene: TRBV29-1
j_gene: TRBJ1-2
abundance: .
d_gene: TRBD1
CDR3aa: CSVNFRDRENFNGYTF
CDR3nt: TGCAGCGTTAATTTCCGGGACAGGGAGAATTTTAATGGCTACACCTTC

v_gene: TRBV25-1
j_gene: TRBJ2-2
abundance: few
d_gene: .
CDR3aa: CASWRGELFF
CDR3nt: TGTGCCAGCTGGCGCGGGGAGCTGTTTTTT

v_gene: TRBV5-1
j_gene: TRBJ2-2
abundance: .
d_gene: .
CDR3aa: CASRANGELFF
CDR3nt: TGCGCCAGCAGGGCGAACGGGGAGCTGTTTTTT

v_gene: TRBV2
j_gene: TRBJ2-7
abundance: .
d_gene: .
CDR3aa: CATTVGLASYEQYF
CDR3nt: TGTGCCACCACAGTTGGCTTAGCCAGCTACGAGCAGTACTTC

v_gene: TRBV4-1
j_gene: TRBJ1-5
abundance: .
d_gene: .
CDR3aa: CASSQDRSNQPQHF
CDR3nt: TGCGCCAGCAGCCAGGACAGAAGCAATCAGCCCCAGCATTTT

v_gene: TRBV2
j_gene: TRBJ2-2
abundance: .
d_gene: .
CDR3aa: CASSGGQRNTGELFF
CDR3nt: TGTGCCAGCAGCGGGGGACAGCGGAACACCGGGGAGCTGTTTTTT

v_gene: TRBV7-9
j_gene: TRBJ2-1
abundance: .
d_gene: TRBD1
CDR3aa: CASSMGQYNEQFF
CDR3nt: TGTGCCAGCAGCATGGGACAGTACAATGAGCAGTTCTTC

v_gene: TRBV27
j_gene: TRBJ2-2
abundance: .
d_gene: .
CDR3aa: CASSLGPGELFF
CDR3nt: TGTGCCAGCAGTTTAGGGCCCGGGGAGCTGTTTTTT

v_gene: TRBV2
j_gene: TRBJ2-7
abundance: .
d_gene: TRBD2
CDR3aa: CASRSGTSGVPYEQYF
CDR3nt: TGTGCCAGCAGATCCGGGACTAGCGGGGTCCCCTACGAGCAGTACTTC

v_gene: TRBV7-9
j_gene: TRBJ1-4
abundance: .
d_gene: .
CDR3aa: CASSPGGEKLFF
CDR3nt: TGTGCCAGCAGCCCCGGAGGCGAAAAACTGTTTTTT

v_gene: TRBV9
j_gene: TRBJ1-2
abundance: .
d_gene: .
CDR3aa: CASSVGGYGYTF
CDR3nt: TGTGCCAGCAGCGTAGGGGGATATGGCTACACCTTC

v_gene: TRBV30
j_gene: TRBJ2-1
abundance: .
d_gene: .
CDR3aa: CAWISPPGPGGVEQFF
CDR3nt: TGTGCCTGGATCTCCCCCCCGGGACCAGGAGGGGTTGAGCAGTTCTTC

v_gene: TRBV7-9
j_gene: TRBJ2-7
abundance: few
d_gene: .
CDR3aa: CASSLARTGAYEQYF
CDR3nt: TGTGCCAGCAGCTTAGCGCGCACGGGGGCCTACGAGCAGTACTTC

v_gene: TRBV30
j_gene: TRBJ2-7
abundance: .
d_gene: .
CDR3aa: CAWSDLAGRAYEQYF
CDR3nt: TGTGCCTGGAGTGACCTTGCGGGGCGGGCCTACGAGCAGTACTTC

v_gene: TRBV7-9
j_gene: TRBJ2-7
abundance: .
d_gene: .
CDR3aa: CASSLAGGGFGDEQYF
CDR3nt: TGTGCCAGCAGCTTAGCTGGGGGCGGATTTGGGGACGAGCAGTACTTC